This TCR beta chain was obtained from a study of T cell repertoires in cytomegalovirus infection. Across the study: CMV infection plus the matching HLA type was flagged by public TCR beta signatures.

This clonotype was seen ten or more times. What it recognizes is unknown. Findings and caveats of the study: The ex vivo response was dominated by HLA-C-restricted CMV-specific TCR beta clonotypes.

Germline CDR1 is SGHTA and CDR2 is FQGNSA. There are 17 residues in the CDR3. J lost 5 bases, V lost 2 bases, and 11 bases had no gene match. TCRdb fed the reads into MiXCR, producing one record per CDR3 protein. The top ten hold 13% of the sample, which has about 330,000 distinct CDR3 sequences, just under 35% seen once. The V gene is TRBV7-2, the J gene TRBJ2-1; 8 bases match TRBD2. Sequences were derived from cultured PBMCs, sampled from culture after CMV antigen stimulation. The receptor was isolated from a human donor in good health (CMV status not recorded). Some clones in this sample may be carry-over from other donors' samples. In DNA form, the CDR3 reads TGTGCCAGCAGCTTAAGTGGTAGCGGGATAATCAACAATGAGCAGTTCTTC. Its translation: CASSLSGSGIINNEQFF.